Below, one T cell receptor (beta chain) is given with its context. Method: immunoSEQ multiplex PCR; TCRdb's copy keeps in-frame clones and lacks some. The sample comprises some 58,000 clones, roughly nine tenths of which are singletons, and about 0.8% rests with the top ten. The data stem from a study of OX40 agonist ivuxolimab in advanced cancers. Study information: Patients with prior anti-PD-1, anti-PD-L1 or anti-CTLA-4 therapy were eligible; approximately 37% had some.

Sampled blood was obtained at baseline, cycle 4 day 1, and cycle 7 day 1. The sample here was CD4+ or CD8+ T cells sorted from blood, taken in a trial of the OX40 agonist ivuxolimab. The sequence derives from an adult with an advanced solid tumor such as melanoma, head and neck, liver or kidney cancer.

The CDR3 spells CASMEQGGIYGYTF. CDR3 nucleotide sequence: TGTGCCAGCATGGAACAGGGGGGCATATATGGCTACACCTTC. The J gene is TRBJ1-2, the V gene TRBV28; 8 nucleotides match TRBD1. The CDR3 is made up of 14 amino acids. Germline trimming cut 7 bases from V and 5 bases from J; bases unmatched to any gene: 9. Germline CDR1 MDHEN, CDR2 SYDVKM.